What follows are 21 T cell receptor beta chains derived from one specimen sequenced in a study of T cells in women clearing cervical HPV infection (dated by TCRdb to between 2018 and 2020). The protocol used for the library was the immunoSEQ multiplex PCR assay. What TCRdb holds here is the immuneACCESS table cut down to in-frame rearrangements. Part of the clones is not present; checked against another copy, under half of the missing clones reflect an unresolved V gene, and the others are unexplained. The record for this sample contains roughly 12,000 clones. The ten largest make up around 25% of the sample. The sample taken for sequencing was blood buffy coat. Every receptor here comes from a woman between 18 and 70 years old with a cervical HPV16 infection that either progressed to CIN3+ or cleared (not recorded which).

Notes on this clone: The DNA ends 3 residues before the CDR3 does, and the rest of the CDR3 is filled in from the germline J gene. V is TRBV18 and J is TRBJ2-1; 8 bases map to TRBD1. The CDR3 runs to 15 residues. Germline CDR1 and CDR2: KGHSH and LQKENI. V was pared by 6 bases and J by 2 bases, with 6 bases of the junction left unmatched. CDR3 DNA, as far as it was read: TGTGCCAGCTCGGGGACAGGAAATACCTACAATGAG. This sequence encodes CASSGTGNTYNE. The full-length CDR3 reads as CASSGTGNTYNEQFF.

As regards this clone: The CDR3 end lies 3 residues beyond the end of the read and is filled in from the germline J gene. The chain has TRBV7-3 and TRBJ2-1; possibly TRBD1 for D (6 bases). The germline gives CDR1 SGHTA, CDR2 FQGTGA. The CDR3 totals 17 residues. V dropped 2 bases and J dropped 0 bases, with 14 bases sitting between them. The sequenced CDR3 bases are TGTGCCAGCAGCTTATGGGCCAGGGGTAGCTCCTACAATGAG. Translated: CASSLWARGSSYNE. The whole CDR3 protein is CASSLWARGSSYNEQFF. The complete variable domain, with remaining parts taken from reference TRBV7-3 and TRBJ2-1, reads GAGVSQTPSNKVTEKGKYVELRCDPISGHTALYWYRQSLGQGPEFLIYFQGTGAADDSGLPNDRFFAVRPEGSVSTLKIQRTERGDSAVYLCASSLWARGSSYNEQFFGPGTRLTVL.

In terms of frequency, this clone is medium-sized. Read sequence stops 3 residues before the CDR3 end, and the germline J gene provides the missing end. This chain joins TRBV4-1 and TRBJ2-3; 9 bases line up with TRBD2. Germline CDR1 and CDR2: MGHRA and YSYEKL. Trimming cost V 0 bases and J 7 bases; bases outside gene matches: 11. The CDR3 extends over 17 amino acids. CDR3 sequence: CASSQDPQRGVIHTQYF. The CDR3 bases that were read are TGCGCCAGCAGCCAAGATCCCCAGCGGGGGGTTATACATACG.

CDR3 DNA (partial): TGTGCCAGCAGTCAAAAGGGGGGGAATGAG. Its translation: CASSQKGGNE. The whole CDR3 region reads CASSQKGGNEQFF. The rearrangement links TRBV6-4 to TRBJ2-1; perhaps TRBD2 as D (7 bases). The read terminates 3 residues ahead of where the CDR3 ends, so the germline J gene completes it. Germline V gene data show CDR1 as MRHNA and CDR2 as SNTAGT. CDR3 length: 13 residues. V lost 5 bases, J lost 7 bases, and 12 bases lay in between.

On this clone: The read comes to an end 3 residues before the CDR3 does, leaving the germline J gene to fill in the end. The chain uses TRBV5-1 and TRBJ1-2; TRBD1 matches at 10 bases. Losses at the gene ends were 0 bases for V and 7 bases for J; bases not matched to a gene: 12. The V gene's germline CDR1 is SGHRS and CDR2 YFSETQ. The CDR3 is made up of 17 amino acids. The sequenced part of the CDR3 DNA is TGCGCCAGCAGCTTGGAGAGTCAGGGACAGGGGATGCGTGGC. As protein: CASSLESQGQGMRG. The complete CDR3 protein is CASSLESQGQGMRGYTF.

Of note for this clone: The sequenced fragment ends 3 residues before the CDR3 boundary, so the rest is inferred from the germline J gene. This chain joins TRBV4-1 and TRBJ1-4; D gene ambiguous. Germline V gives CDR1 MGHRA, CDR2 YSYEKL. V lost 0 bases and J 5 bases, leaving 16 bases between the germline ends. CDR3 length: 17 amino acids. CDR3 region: CASSQDHVMGLNEKLFF. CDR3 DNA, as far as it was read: TGCGCCAGCAGCCAAGATCACGTCATGGGCCTAAATGAAAAA.

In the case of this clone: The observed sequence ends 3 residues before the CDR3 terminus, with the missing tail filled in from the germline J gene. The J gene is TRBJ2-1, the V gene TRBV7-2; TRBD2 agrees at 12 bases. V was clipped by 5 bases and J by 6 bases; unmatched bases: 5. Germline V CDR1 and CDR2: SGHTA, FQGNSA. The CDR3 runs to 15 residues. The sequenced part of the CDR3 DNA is TGTGCCAGCAGCCGCGGACTAGCGGGGCTCAATGAG. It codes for CASSRGLAGLNE. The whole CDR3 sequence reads CASSRGLAGLNEQFF.

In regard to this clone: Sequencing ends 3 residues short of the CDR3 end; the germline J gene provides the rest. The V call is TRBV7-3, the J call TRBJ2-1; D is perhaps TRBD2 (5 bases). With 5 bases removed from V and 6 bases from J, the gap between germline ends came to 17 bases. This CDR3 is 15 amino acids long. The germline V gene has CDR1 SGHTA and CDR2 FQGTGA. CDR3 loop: CASSPVGDRFNEQFF. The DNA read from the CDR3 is TGTGCCAGCAGCCCAGTCGGGGATCGATTCAATGAG.

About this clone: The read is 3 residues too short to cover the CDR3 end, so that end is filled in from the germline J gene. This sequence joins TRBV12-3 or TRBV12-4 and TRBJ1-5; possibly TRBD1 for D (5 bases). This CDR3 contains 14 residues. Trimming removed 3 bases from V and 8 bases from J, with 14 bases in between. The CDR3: CASSLRGPPEPQHF. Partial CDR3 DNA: TGTGCCAGCAGTTTGAGGGGCCCACCCGAGCCC.

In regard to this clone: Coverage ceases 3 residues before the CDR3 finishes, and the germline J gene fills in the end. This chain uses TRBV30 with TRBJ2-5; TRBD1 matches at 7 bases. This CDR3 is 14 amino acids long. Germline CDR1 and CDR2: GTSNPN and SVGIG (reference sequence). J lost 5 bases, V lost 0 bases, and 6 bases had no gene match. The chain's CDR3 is CAWSVRGLVETQYF. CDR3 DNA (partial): TGTGCCTGGAGTGTGAGGGGGCTTGTGGAGACC.

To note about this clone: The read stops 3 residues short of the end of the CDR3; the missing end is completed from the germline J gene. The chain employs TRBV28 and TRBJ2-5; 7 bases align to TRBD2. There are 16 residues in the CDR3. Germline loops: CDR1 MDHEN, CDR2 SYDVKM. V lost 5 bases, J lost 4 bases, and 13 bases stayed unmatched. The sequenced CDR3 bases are TGTGCCAGCAGTCCTCCCCAACGAGCGGGGTTAGAGACC. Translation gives CASSPPQRAGLET. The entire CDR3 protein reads CASSPPQRAGLETQYF.

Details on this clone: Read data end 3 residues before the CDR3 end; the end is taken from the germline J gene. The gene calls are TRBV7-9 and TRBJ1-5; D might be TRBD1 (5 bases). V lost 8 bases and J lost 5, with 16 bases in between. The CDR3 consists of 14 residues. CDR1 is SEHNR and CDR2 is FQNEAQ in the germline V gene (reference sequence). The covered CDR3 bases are TGTGCCAGCGGCACCGGGACTCTGCATCAGCCC. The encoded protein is CASGTGTLHQP. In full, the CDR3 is CASGTGTLHQPQHF.

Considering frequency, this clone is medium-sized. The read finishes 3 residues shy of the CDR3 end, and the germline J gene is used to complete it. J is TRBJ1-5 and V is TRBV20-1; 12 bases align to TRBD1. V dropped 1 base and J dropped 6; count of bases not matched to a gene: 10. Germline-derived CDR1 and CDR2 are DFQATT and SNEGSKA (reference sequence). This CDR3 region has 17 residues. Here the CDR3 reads CSARASPGTGGGQPQHF. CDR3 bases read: TGCAGTGCTAGAGCTTCCCCCGGGACAGGGGGCGGTCAGCCC.

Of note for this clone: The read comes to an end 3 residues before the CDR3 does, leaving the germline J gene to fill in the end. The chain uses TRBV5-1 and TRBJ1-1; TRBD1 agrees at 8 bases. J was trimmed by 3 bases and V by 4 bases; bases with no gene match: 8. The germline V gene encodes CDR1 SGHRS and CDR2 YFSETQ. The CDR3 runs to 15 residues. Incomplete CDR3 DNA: TGCGCCAGCAGCACCGGACAGGGCCGGGACACTGAA. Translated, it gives CASSTGQGRDTE. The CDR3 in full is CASSTGQGRDTEAFF.

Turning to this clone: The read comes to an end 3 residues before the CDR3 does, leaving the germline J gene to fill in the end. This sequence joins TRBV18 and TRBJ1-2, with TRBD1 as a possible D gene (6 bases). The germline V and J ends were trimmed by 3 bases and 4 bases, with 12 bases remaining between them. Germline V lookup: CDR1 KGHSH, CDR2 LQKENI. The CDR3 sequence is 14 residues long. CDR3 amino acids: CASSPSRTVYGYTF. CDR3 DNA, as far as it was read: TGTGCCAGCTCACCCTCCAGGACAGTCTATGGC.

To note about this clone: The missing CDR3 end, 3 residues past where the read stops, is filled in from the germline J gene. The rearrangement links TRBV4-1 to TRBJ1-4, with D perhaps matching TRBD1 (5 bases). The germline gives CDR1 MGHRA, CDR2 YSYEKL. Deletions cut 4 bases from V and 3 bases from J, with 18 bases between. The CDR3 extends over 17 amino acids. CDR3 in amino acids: CASSRIFTTAANEKLFF. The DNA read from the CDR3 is TGCGCCAGCAGCCGAATATTTACGACAGCAGCTAATGAAAAA.

The CDR3 sequence: CAWRGQGGPQHF. CDR3 DNA (partial): TGTGCCTGGAGAGGACAGGGAGGGCCC. V and J are TRBV30 and TRBJ1-5, with TRBD1 matching 8 bases. The CDR3 extends 3 residues past the end of the read, so its final part is completed from the germline J gene. Germline-derived CDR1 and CDR2 are GTSNPN and SVGIG (reference sequence). The CDR3 contains 12 residues. V shed 3 bases and J 9 bases; nucleotides not matched to a gene: 4.

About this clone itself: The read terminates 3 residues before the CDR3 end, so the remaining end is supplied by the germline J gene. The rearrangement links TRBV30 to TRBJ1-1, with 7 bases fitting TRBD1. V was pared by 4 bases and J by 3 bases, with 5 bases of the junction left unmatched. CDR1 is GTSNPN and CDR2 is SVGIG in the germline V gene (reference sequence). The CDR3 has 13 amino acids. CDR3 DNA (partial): TGTGCCTGGAAGGGGGACAGCTACACTGAA. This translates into CAWKGDSYTE. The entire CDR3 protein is CAWKGDSYTEAFF. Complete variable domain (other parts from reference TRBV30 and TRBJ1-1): SQTIHQWPATLVQPVGSPLSLECTVEGTSNPNLYWYRQAAGRGLQLLFYSVGIGQISSEVPQNLSASRPQDRQFILSSKKLLLSDSGFYLCAWKGDSYTEAFFGQGTRLTVV.

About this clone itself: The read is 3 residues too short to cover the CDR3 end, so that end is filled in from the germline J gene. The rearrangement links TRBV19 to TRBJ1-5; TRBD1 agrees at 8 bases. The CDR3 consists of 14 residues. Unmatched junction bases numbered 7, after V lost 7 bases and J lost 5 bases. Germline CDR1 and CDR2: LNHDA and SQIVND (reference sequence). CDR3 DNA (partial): TGTGCCAGTACCTCCGCGACAGGGGATCAGCCC. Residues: CASTSATGDQP. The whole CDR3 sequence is CASTSATGDQPQHF.

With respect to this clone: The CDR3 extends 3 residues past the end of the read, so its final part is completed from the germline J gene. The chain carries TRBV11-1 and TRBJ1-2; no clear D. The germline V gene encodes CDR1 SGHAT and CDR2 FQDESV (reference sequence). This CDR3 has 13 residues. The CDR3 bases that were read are TGTGCCAGCAGCTTAGGTCGGGGAACCGGC. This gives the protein CASSLGRGTG. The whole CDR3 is CASSLGRGTGYTF.

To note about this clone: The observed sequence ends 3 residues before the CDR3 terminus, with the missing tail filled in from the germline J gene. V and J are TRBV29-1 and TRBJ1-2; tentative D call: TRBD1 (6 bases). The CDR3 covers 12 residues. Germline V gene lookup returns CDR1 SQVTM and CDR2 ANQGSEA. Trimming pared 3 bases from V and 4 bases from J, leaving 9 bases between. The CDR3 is CSVEGDTYGYTF. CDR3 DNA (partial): TGCAGCGTTGAGGGGGACACCTATGGC.